The 23 T cell receptor beta chains listed next were all sequenced from one sample in a study of T cell repertoires in cytomegalovirus infection. TCRdb reanalysed the reads using MiXCR and keeps one entry per CDR3 protein. Of 310,000 or so distinct CDR3 sequences listed, 8% to 10% are singletons. Sequencing used PBMCs. These TCRs come from a human donor in good health (CMV status not recorded). Some clones in this sample may be carry-over from other donors' samples.

In this sample, this clonotype turned up many times. The V and J genes are TRBV7-2 and TRBJ2-4; 8 nucleotides agree with TRBD2. V shed 7 bases, J shed 2 bases, and the junction held 10 bases outside the gene matches. Germline values: CDR1 SGHTA, CDR2 FQGNSA. This CDR3 has 16 amino acids. In DNA form, the CDR3 reads TGTGCCAGCACTAAAACCGGGGGGGCATCCAAAAACATTCAGTACTTC. This gives the protein CASTKTGGASKNIQYF.

This clonotype came up many times. CDR3 coding DNA: TGCAGTGCAAGTAATGGGCAGGGAACTAATGAAAAACTGTTTTTT. Residues: CSASNGQGTNEKLFF. This sequence joins TRBV20-1 and TRBJ1-4; weak D call: TRBD1 (5 bases). The CDR3 sequence is 15 residues long. V was shortened by 6 bases and J by 1 base, with 15 bases between the two germline ends. The germline CDR1 and CDR2 sequences are DFQATT and SNEGSKA (reference sequence).

This clonotype was recorded a few times. The chain has TRBV7-9 and TRBJ1-2; D is perhaps TRBD1 (5 bases). Germline CDR1 is SEHNR and CDR2 is FQNEAQ (reference sequence). Trimming removed 5 bases at V and 13 bases at J, with 26 bases between. This CDR3 region has 15 residues. CDR3 nucleotides: TGTGCCAGCAGCACCGCCGGGGGGGAGAACTATGGGTGCACCTTC. This codes for CASSTAGGENYGCTF.

This clonotype was found many times. The chain employs TRBV4-2 and TRBJ1-2; D is unresolved. Germline CDR1 and CDR2: LGHNA and YNFKEQ. The V end lost 0 bases, the J end lost 1 base, and 6 bases lay between the germline ends. This CDR3 is built from 14 residues. The CDR3 DNA reads as TGTGCCAGCAGCCAAGATCTCGGTAACTATGGCTACACCTTC. It codes for CASSQDLGNYGYTF.

This clonotype was seen repeatedly, ten times or more. The chain joins TRBV7-6 to TRBJ1-1, with 7 bases identical to TRBD1. V lost 3 bases and J lost 0; bases outside the gene matches: 4. The CDR3 contains 15 residues. Germline V lookup: CDR1 SGHVS, CDR2 FNYEAQ. CDR3 sequence: CASSLGTVMNTEAFF. In nucleotides, the CDR3 is TGTGCCAGCAGCTTGGGGACAGTTATGAACACTGAAGCTTTCTTT.

J is TRBJ1-5 and V is TRBV12-3 or TRBV12-4; D is possibly TRBD1 (6 bases). The CDR3 has 17 amino acids. V was shortened by 2 bases and J by 0 bases, with 14 bases between the two germline ends. The CDR3 region has the DNA TGTGCCAGCAGTTTATGGGGGCTTGGGGATAGCAATCAGCCCCAGCATTTT. It encodes CASSLWGLGDSNQPQHF.

The table lists this clonotype with many counts. This chain uses TRBV14 with TRBJ2-7; D possibly corresponds to TRBD2 (6 bases). The germline V and J ends were trimmed by 4 bases and 6 bases, with 13 bases remaining between them. This CDR3 has 13 amino acids. The germline gives CDR1 SGHDN, CDR2 FVKESK. CDR3 sequence (DNA): TGTGCCAGCAGCCCCTTTGGGGGAGGCGAGCAGTACTTC. It encodes CASSPFGGGEQYF.

This clonotype was seen at least ten times. The rearrangement uses TRBV5-1 and TRBJ2-5; TRBD2 is a possible D gene (5 bases). The CDR3 extends over 12 amino acids. Germline CDR1 and CDR2: SGHRS and YFSETQ. Trimming pared 3 bases from V and 5 bases from J, leaving 8 bases between. In DNA form, the CDR3 reads TGCGCCAGCAGCTCAGCGGAGGAGACCCAGTACTTC. Translated, it gives CASSSAEETQYF.

This clonotype was recorded many times. This chain uses TRBV11-2 with TRBJ2-1; D uncertain. The CDR3 loop spans 10 amino acids. Germline V gives CDR1 SGHAT, CDR2 FQNNGV. Trimming stripped 1 base from V and 9 bases from J, with 1 base between. Written as DNA, the CDR3 is TGTGCCAGCAGCTTAGTTGAGCAGTTCTTC. This encodes CASSLVEQFF.

This clonotype was seen repeatedly, ten times or more. The rearrangement uses TRBV7-2 and TRBJ1-5; no reliable D call. This CDR3 is 12 amino acids long. The V gene lost 1 base and the J gene lost 4 bases, with 2 bases spanning the gap. From germline, CDR1 is SGHTA and CDR2 FQGNSA. The DNA for the CDR3 is TGTGCCAGCAGCTTAGATAATCAGCCCCAGCATTTT. This gives the protein CASSLDNQPQHF.

Remarks on this clonotype: Possible read error: a much larger clone is one base away. The genes are TRBV25-1 and TRBJ1-2; 7 nucleotides match TRBD1. This CDR3 is built from 15 residues. CDR1 and CDR2 from the germline V gene are MGHDK and SYGVNS. The CDR3 DNA follows: TGTGCCAGCAGTGAATATGGACAGGCAGCCTATGGCTGCACCTTC. Amino acid sequence: CASSEYGQAAYGCTF.

This clonotype was picked up many times. The chain recombines TRBV12-3 or TRBV12-4 with TRBJ2-1, with TRBD2 identical over 11 bases. Trimming took 5 bases from V and 6 from J; bases not matched to a gene: 9. The CDR3 is 16 amino acids. In DNA form, the CDR3 reads TGTGCCAGCAGTCCTGAGACTAGCGGGGTTGGCAATGAGCAGTTCTTC. Amino acids: CASSPETSGVGNEQFF.

This clonotype was picked up a small number of times. The chain joins TRBV3-1 to TRBJ1-3, with 8 bases aligning to TRBD1. Germline trimming cut 4 bases from V and 2 bases from J; bases unmatched to any gene: 7. The CDR3 runs to 16 residues. Germline V lookup: CDR1 LGHDT, CDR2 YNNKEL (reference sequence). The CDR3 nucleotides are TGTGCCAGCAGCCCCCGGACAGGGCGGCCTGGAAACACCATATATTTT. Amino acids: CASSPRTGRPGNTIYF.

This clonotype was detected many times. The chain joins TRBV29-1 to TRBJ2-3; D possibly uses TRBD1 or TRBD2 (5 bases each). Per germline, CDR1 SQVTM and CDR2 ANQGSEA. The CDR3 sequence is 11 residues long. Trimming stripped 6 bases from V and 5 bases from J, with 9 bases between. CDR3 protein: CSVGVGDTQYF. The CDR3 DNA follows: TGCAGCGTGGGGGTTGGAGATACGCAGTATTTT.

This clonotype was detected many times. V usage is TRBV10-3 and J usage is TRBJ2-1; TRBD1 is a possible D gene (5 bases). V was trimmed by 0 bases and J by 4 bases, leaving 16 bases between them. This CDR3 comprises 17 residues. Looked up from germline, CDR1 is ENHRY and CDR2 is SYGVKD. The CDR3 region is CAISESSTGKSYNEQFF. The CDR3, as DNA: TGTGCCATCAGTGAGTCGAGTACAGGAAAGAGTTACAATGAGCAGTTCTTC.

J is TRBJ2-6 and V is TRBV5-6; 7 bases fit TRBD1. Germline loops: CDR1 SGHDT, CDR2 YYEEEE. The CDR3 is made up of 18 amino acids. The V and J ends lost 4 bases and 6 bases, in that order; junction bases with no gene match: 16. Here the CDR3 reads CASSAWGTVGKEANVLTF. The DNA of the CDR3 is TGTGCCAGCAGCGCATGGGGGACAGTGGGTAAAGAGGCCAACGTCCTGACTTTC.

The chain joins TRBV28 to TRBJ2-5; 7 nucleotides line up with TRBD1. The J segment lost 2 bases and the V segment lost 9 bases, leaving 12 bases of the junction unmatched. This CDR3 comprises 15 residues. From germline, CDR1 is MDHEN and CDR2 SYDVKM. The CDR3 here is CASTRRTGLQETQYF. The CDR3 nucleotides are TGTGCCAGTACCCGACGGACAGGATTACAAGAGACCCAGTACTTC.

This clonotype was seen at least ten times. The chain links TRBV19 to TRBJ2-1, with unresolved D. This CDR3 is built from 14 residues. V gave up 3 bases and J gave up 6 bases, with 12 bases separating them. Germline lookup yields CDR1 LNHDA and CDR2 SQIVND (reference sequence). The CDR3 spells CASSMASTVNEQFF. In nucleotides, the CDR3 is TGTGCCAGTAGTATGGCGAGCACCGTCAATGAGCAGTTCTTC.

This clonotype was seen repeatedly, ten times or more. The chain is built from TRBV6-5 and TRBJ1-1; D might be TRBD1 (5 bases). Between the trimmed V and J ends, which lost 3 bases and 4 bases, there was a span of 15 bases. The CDR3 covers 15 residues. Germline CDR1 reads MNHEY; CDR2 reads SVGAGI. The CDR3 loop reads CASSYFGRAFTEAFF. In DNA, the CDR3 is TGTGCCAGCAGTTATTTCGGCAGGGCGTTCACTGAAGCTTTCTTT.

The chain joins TRBV2 to TRBJ1-5; tentatively, D is TRBD1 (5 bases). The CDR3 sequence is 14 residues long. Per germline, CDR1 SNHLY and CDR2 FYNNEI. V lost 10 bases and J lost 4, with 17 bases in between. The CDR3 sequence: CATLMGRTNQPQHF. For the CDR3, the DNA is TGTGCCACCTTGATGGGACGGACAAATCAGCCCCAGCATTTT.

The table lists this clonotype with many counts. CDR3 sequence: CASSYRGQGGGYTF. The CDR3 DNA sequence: TGTGCCAGCAGTTACCGGGGACAGGGGGGAGGCTACACCTTC. The chain links TRBV28 to TRBJ1-2; 11 nucleotides line up with TRBD1. Germline assignment: CDR1 MDHEN and CDR2 SYDVKM. V shed 4 bases and J 8 bases; nucleotides not matched to a gene: 6. The CDR3 extends over 14 amino acids.

This clonotype was counted at least ten times. The rearrangement uses TRBV10-3 and TRBJ2-7; D is unresolved. V gave up 3 bases and J gave up 12 bases, with 15 bases separating them. Germline lookup yields CDR1 ENHRY and CDR2 SYGVKD. The CDR3 runs to 12 residues. The CDR3 DNA sequence: TGTGCCATCAGTGAAGGCCGAGGAAAGGCGTACGTC. This translates into CAISEGRGKAYV.

In nucleotides, the CDR3 is TGCAGTCTCCGACTAGCGGGACGGATCGCAGATACGCAGTATTTT. Translation: CSLRLAGRIADTQYF. The chain employs TRBV20-1 and TRBJ2-3; 11 bases are shared with TRBD2. This CDR3 is built from 15 residues. CDR1 and CDR2 from the germline V gene are DFQATT and SNEGSKA (reference sequence). J lost 4 bases, V lost 8 bases, and 11 bases had no gene match.